This is a list of T cell receptor beta chains from one sample in a study of beta chain features in type 1 diabetes. Assay used: immunoSEQ multiplex PCR; TCRdb lists only in-frame clones, some missing. The table shows 240,000 or so clones, with about 71% occurring only once. The specimen was naive CD4+ T cells from blood. Every receptor here comes from a young man in good health. Both conserved end residues are part of each CDR3. D genes are given only for firm matches. The size field is filled for only some rows; it gives once, few, many or a size class.

TRBV5-1,.,.,TRBJ2-7,CASSDLHTDRNEQYF,TGCGCCAGCAGCGACCTCCACACTGACAGGAACGAGCAGTACTTC
TRBV10-3,.,few,TRBJ2-1,CAISEEVGVMQFF,TGTGCCATCAGTGAGGAAGTCGGGGTGATGCAGTTCTTC
TRBV9,.,.,TRBJ2-2,CASSVGTANTGELFF,TGTGCCAGCAGCGTAGGCACAGCGAACACCGGGGAGCTGTTTTTT
TRBV30,.,.,TRBJ2-1,CAWSVRRDNEQFF,TGTGCCTGGAGTGTACGACGGGACAATGAGCAGTTCTTC
TRBV28,TRBD2,.,TRBJ2-7,CASSPGLEVTFHEQYF,TGTGCCAGCAGTCCGGGACTAGAGGTGACTTTCCACGAGCAGTACTTC
TRBV18,.,.,TRBJ1-1,CASSPRAQASGTEAFF,TGTGCCAGCTCACCAAGGGCCCAAGCGTCGGGCACTGAAGCTTTCTTT
TRBV7-2,.,once,TRBJ2-1,CASSSGTTPGEQFF,TGTGCCAGCAGCTCAGGGACCACCCCTGGTGAGCAGTTCTTC
TRBV30,TRBD1,few,TRBJ1-6,CAWSGGQAFNSPLHF,TGTGCCTGGAGTGGAGGACAGGCCTTCAATTCACCCCTCCACTTT
TRBV7-2,.,.,TRBJ2-1,CASSPVEQFF,TGTGCCAGCAGCCCGGTAGAGCAGTTCTTC
TRBV20-1,.,.,TRBJ1-2,CSAGRQNGYTF,TGCAGTGCTGGGCGGCAGAATGGCTACACCTTC
TRBV2,.,.,TRBJ2-7,CASRSGYGGEQYF,TGTGCCAGCAGATCAGGGTATGGCGGCGAGCAGTACTTC
TRBV13,TRBD2,.,TRBJ2-1,CASSAWTSVYNEQFF,TGTGCCAGCAGCGCTTGGACTAGCGTCTACAATGAGCAGTTCTTC
TRBV7-2,TRBD1,.,TRBJ2-6,CASSAYRGRGANVLTF,TGTGCCAGCAGCGCTTACAGGGGGCGAGGGGCCAACGTCCTGACTTTC
TRBV7-2,.,.,TRBJ2-1,CASSFLEGGEQFF,TGTGCCAGCAGCTTCCTAGAGGGGGGTGAGCAGTTCTTC
TRBV30,TRBD1,.,TRBJ2-7,CAWSPRDRGIYEQYF,TGTGCCTGGAGTCCTCGGGACAGGGGTATATACGAGCAGTACTTC
TRBV6-5,.,once,TRBJ2-4,CASSEGKYGIQYF,TGTGCCAGCAGTGAGGGAAAATACGGCATTCAGTACTTC
TRBV11-2,.,.,TRBJ2-7,CASSSGPYEQYF,TGTGCCAGCAGCTCCGGTCCCTACGAGCAGTACTTC
TRBV28,TRBD1,few,TRBJ2-5,CASSLSGQQETQYF,TGTGCCAGCAGTTTATCGGGACAGCAAGAGACCCAGTACTTC
TRBV29-1,.,.,TRBJ2-5,CSVEVPNQETQYF,TGCAGCGTTGAAGTACCGAATCAAGAGACCCAGTACTTC
TRBV30,.,.,TRBJ2-2,CAWSVGAGELFF,TGTGCCTGGAGTGTAGGAGCCGGGGAGCTGTTTTTT
TRBV30,.,few,TRBJ2-1,CAWSVNTNEQFF,TGTGCCTGGAGTGTAAACACCAATGAGCAGTTCTTC
TRBV6-5,TRBD2,.,TRBJ2-7,CASSFSGKNSEQYF,TGTGCCAGCAGCTTTAGCGGGAAGAATAGCGAGCAGTACTTC
TRBV18,.,.,TRBJ2-7,CASSPAGPDGGQYF,TGTGCCAGCTCACCAGCGGGGCCGGATGGAGGGCAGTACTTC
TRBV5-4,.,.,TRBJ2-1,CASSLRLAAYNEQFF,TGTGCCAGCAGCCTCAGGCTAGCAGCTTACAATGAGCAGTTCTTC